These 21 T cell receptor beta chains originate from one sample sequenced in a study of blood T cells in healthy people across ages. The second PCR ran roughly 6 to 11 cycles with a sample-barcoded 5' primer and J-beta primers. TCRdb reprocessed the 5' RACE reads via MiXCR and lists one record per CDR3 protein. The sample shows 650,000 to 1,000,000 distinct CDR3 sequences, about 37% of them seen only once. Sequenced material: blood. These receptor sequences come from a man younger than 35 in good health.

This clonotype was recorded a few times. The CDR3 spells CASTLGRAGIAEAFF. The CDR3 DNA follows: TGCGCCAGCACCCTCGGGAGGGCAGGGATCGCTGAAGCTTTCTTT. This chain joins TRBV5-1 and TRBJ1-1; D may be TRBD1 (5 bases). Germline CDR1 reads SGHRS; CDR2 reads YFSETQ. The CDR3 totals 15 residues. The V and J ends lost 6 bases and 6 bases respectively, with 21 bases between them.

The gene calls are TRBV25-1 and TRBJ2-7, with D perhaps being TRBD1 or TRBD2 (5 bases each). Trimming left V 3 bases short and J 2 bases short, with 17 bases between. Germline V CDR1 and CDR2: MGHDK, SYGVNS. This CDR3 spans 16 amino acids. CDR3 nucleotides: TGTGCCAGCAGTGACCCCCGTGGGACCGCGCCCTACGAGCAGTACTTC. Amino acids: CASSDPRGTAPYEQYF.

The chain recombines TRBV12-3 or TRBV12-4 with TRBJ2-2; the match to TRBD1 covers 12 bases. The ends lost 5 bases at V and 3 bases at J; junction bases unmatched: 7. The CDR3 covers 17 residues. The CDR3 bases are TGTGCCAGCAGTAACCGGGACAGGGGGCGGGACACCGGGGAGCTGTTTTTT. Protein product: CASSNRDRGRDTGELFF.

This clonotype was counted at least ten times. CDR3 protein: CASSFGGTYNEQFF. CDR3 coding DNA: TGTGCCAGCAGTTTCGGCGGGACCTACAATGAGCAGTTCTTC. The rearrangement links TRBV12-3 or TRBV12-4 to TRBJ2-1; a possible D gene is TRBD2 (6 bases). Trimming removed 3 bases from V and 2 bases from J, with 8 bases in between. The CDR3 consists of 14 residues.

The chain has TRBV20-1 and TRBJ2-5, with 8 bases identical to TRBD2. Per germline, CDR1 DFQATT and CDR2 SNEGSKA (reference sequence). Trimming took 3 bases from V and 2 from J; bases not matched to a gene: 8. This CDR3 has 15 residues. The CDR3 loop reads CSASLSGGVQETQYF. CDR3 coding DNA: TGCAGTGCTAGTTTAAGCGGGGGAGTTCAAGAGACCCAGTACTTC.

As to this clonotype: A junction boundary mismatches the germline segment, possibly from a read error. This rearrangement joins TRBV6-1 to TRBJ2-1; D gene unclear. The J call could be wrong; TRBJ2-7 is a better fit for the DNA end. The CDR3 sequence is 15 residues long. Per the germline V gene, CDR1 is MNHNS and CDR2 is SASEGT. CDR3 amino acids: CASSEEFRVSYGQYF. DNA for the CDR3: TGTGCCAGCAGTGAAGAATTCAGAGTTTCCTACGGGCAGTACTTC.

J is TRBJ2-3 and V is TRBV5-1, with D possibly TRBD2 on 6 matching bases. V was pared by 2 bases and J by 2 bases, with 12 bases between. From germline, CDR1 is SGHRS and CDR2 YFSETQ. The CDR3 is made up of 15 amino acids. CDR3 coding DNA: TGCGCCAGCAGCTTATTACAGCGGGTCACAGATACGCAGTATTTT. This encodes CASSLLQRVTDTQYF. Drawing the rest from reference TRBV5-1 and TRBJ2-3, the complete variable domain is KAGVTQTPRYLIKTRGQQVTLSCSPISGHRSVSWYQQTPGQGLQFLFEYFSETQRNKGNFPGRFSGRQFSNSRSEMNVSTLELGDSALYLCASSLLQRVTDTQYFGPGTRLTVL.

This chain joins TRBV12-3 or TRBV12-4 and TRBJ1-5; D perhaps matches TRBD1 (5 bases). Trimming took 3 bases from V and 6 from J, leaving 21 bases between them. The CDR3 consists of 17 residues. The CDR3 region is CASSLNFEGRVAQPQHF. Written as DNA, the CDR3 is TGTGCCAGCAGTTTGAATTTCGAGGGGAGGGTGGCTCAGCCCCAGCATTTT.

This clonotype was picked up one time. A read error may account for a junction end that differs from germline. The V call is TRBV5-1, the J call TRBJ2-1; either TRBD1 or TRBD2 may fit D (5 bases each). The germline V gene has CDR1 SGHRS and CDR2 YFSETQ. The CDR3 spans 12 residues. CDR3 DNA sequence: TGCGCCAGCATCTTGGGGGTCTATGAGCAGTTCTTC. It codes for CASILGVYEQFF.

The table lists this clonotype with a few counts. This chain joins TRBV12-3 or TRBV12-4 and TRBJ1-3, with D possibly TRBD1 on 5 matching bases. Trimming cost V 1 base and J 4 bases, with 14 bases left between them. The CDR3 has 16 amino acids. CDR3 protein: CASSLVGAASGNTIYF. The CDR3 DNA follows: TGTGCCAGCAGTTTAGTCGGGGCCGCCTCGGGAAACACCATATATTTT.

About this clonotype: The junction departs from germline at one end; a sequencing error may be responsible. This chain joins TRBV6-5 and TRBJ1-6, with 8 bases matching TRBD1. Germline V CDR1 and CDR2: MNHEY, SVGAGI. The length of the CDR3 is 18 residues. The CDR3 sequence is CASSYSLDRALTDSPLHF. As DNA, the CDR3 is TGTGCCAGCAGCTACTCCTTGGACAGGGCTCTAACAGATTCACCCCTCCACTTT.

This chain joins TRBV7-9 and TRBJ1-4, with a weak D call TRBD1 (6 bases). The CDR3 extends over 15 amino acids. The germline V and J ends were trimmed by 2 bases and 8 bases, with 15 bases remaining between them. Germline loops: CDR1 SEHNR, CDR2 FQNEAQ (reference sequence). The CDR3 loop reads CASSLSLRGGEKLFF. CDR3 DNA: TGTGCCAGCAGCTTATCCTTGAGGGGGGGCGAAAAACTGTTTTTT.

This clonotype has a handful of counts. The rearrangement uses TRBV4-1 and TRBJ2-4; possibly TRBD1 or TRBD2 for D (6 bases each). The last part of the DNA fits TRBJ2-7 better; the J call may be wrong. The CDR3 has 16 amino acids. Germline CDR1 MGHRA, CDR2 YSYEKL. CDR3 region: CASSQDPYGGLYEQYF. The CDR3 coding sequence is TGCGCCAGCAGCCAAGACCCTTATGGGGGGCTCTACGAGCAGTACTTC.

V usage is TRBV4-3 and J usage is TRBJ1-4; D not certain. The CDR3 extends over 15 amino acids. The V end was cut by 1 base, the J end by 5 bases, with 11 bases between. The germline V gene encodes CDR1 LGHNA and CDR2 YSLEER. The CDR3 spells CASSQAWGINEKLFF. CDR3 nucleotide sequence: TGCGCCAGCAGCCAAGCCTGGGGAATAAATGAAAAACTGTTTTTT.

This chain uses TRBV7-9 with TRBJ2-4, with 8 bases aligning to TRBD2. Looked up from germline, CDR1 is SEHNR and CDR2 is FQNEAQ (reference sequence). CDR3 length: 14 residues. V was pared by 3 bases and J by 5 bases, with 3 bases of the junction left unmatched. The CDR3 coding sequence is TGTGCCAGCAGCTTTGGGACTAGTCAAAACATTCAGTACTTC. Translating gives CASSFGTSQNIQYF.

The V call is TRBV20-1, the J call TRBJ2-1, with 7 nucleotides matching TRBD2. CDR3 length: 16 residues. J lost 5 bases, V lost 0 bases, and 10 bases had no gene match. Germline CDR1 is DFQATT and CDR2 is SNEGSKA (reference sequence). In nucleotides, the CDR3 is TGCAGTGCTAGAGATGGTGTCCGAGCGGGACACAATGAGCAGTTCTTC. Amino acids: CSARDGVRAGHNEQFF.

This clonotype was seen more than once but under ten times. V usage is TRBV7-2 and J usage is TRBJ2-3, with D uncertain. This CDR3 has 12 amino acids. Trimming removed 2 bases at V and 12 bases at J, with 12 bases between. Germline V lookup: CDR1 SGHTA, CDR2 FQGNSA. CDR3 coding DNA: TGTGCCAGCAGCTTAAAGGAGAACCCCCAGTATTTT. Translating gives CASSLKENPQYF.

This clonotype was recorded a few times. The chain joins TRBV28 to TRBJ2-7; TRBD2 might be the D (6 bases). This CDR3 comprises 17 residues. V shed 2 bases and J shed 5 bases, with 22 bases lying between them. Germline V gene data show CDR1 as MDHEN and CDR2 as SYDVKM. CDR3 residues: CASSLGGRLGSVDEQYF. CDR3 DNA: TGTGCCAGCAGTTTAGGCGGTAGACTAGGCTCTGTAGACGAGCAGTACTTC.

The chain recombines TRBV4-3 with TRBJ2-5; 11 bases map to TRBD2. This CDR3 is 17 amino acids long. Germline V gene lookup returns CDR1 LGHNA and CDR2 YSLEER. The V gene end was trimmed by 0 bases and the J gene end by 11 bases; junction bases not matched to a gene: 14. CDR3 coding DNA: TGCGCCAGCAGCCAAGATTTAGGGACTAGCGGTTACAATGAGCAGTACTTC. Protein: CASSQDLGTSGYNEQYF.

The J gene is TRBJ2-1, the V gene TRBV3-1; possible D gene TRBD1, 5 bases. This CDR3 is 14 amino acids long. CDR1 is LGHDT and CDR2 is YNNKEL in the germline V gene (reference sequence). V gave up 4 bases and J gave up 8 bases, with 15 bases separating them. The CDR3 region has the DNA TGTGCCAGCAGCCTCCCTACCAGGGTCCATGAGCAGTTCTTC. Its protein product is CASSLPTRVHEQFF.

This clonotype was counted only a few times. The chain uses TRBV10-3 and TRBJ2-3; D possibly corresponds to TRBD2 (6 bases). The germline V gene has CDR1 ENHRY and CDR2 SYGVKD. This CDR3 spans 13 amino acids. The germline V and J ends were trimmed by 3 bases and 3 bases, with 7 bases remaining between them. CDR3 amino acids: CAISERGTDTQYF. The CDR3 nucleotides read TGTGCCATCAGTGAACGGGGGACAGATACGCAGTATTTT.